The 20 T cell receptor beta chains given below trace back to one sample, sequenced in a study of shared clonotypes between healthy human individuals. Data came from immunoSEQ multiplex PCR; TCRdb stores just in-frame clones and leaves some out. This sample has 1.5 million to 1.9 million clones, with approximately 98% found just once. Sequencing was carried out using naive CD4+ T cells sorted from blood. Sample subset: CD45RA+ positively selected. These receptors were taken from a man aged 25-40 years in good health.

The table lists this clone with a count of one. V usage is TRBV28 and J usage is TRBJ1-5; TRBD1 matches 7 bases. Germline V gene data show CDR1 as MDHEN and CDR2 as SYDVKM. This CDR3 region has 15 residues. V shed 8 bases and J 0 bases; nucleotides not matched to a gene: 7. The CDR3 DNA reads TGTGCCAGCCTACAGGGGCCGGGTAGCAATCAGCCCCAGCATTTT. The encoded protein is CASLQGPGSNQPQHF.

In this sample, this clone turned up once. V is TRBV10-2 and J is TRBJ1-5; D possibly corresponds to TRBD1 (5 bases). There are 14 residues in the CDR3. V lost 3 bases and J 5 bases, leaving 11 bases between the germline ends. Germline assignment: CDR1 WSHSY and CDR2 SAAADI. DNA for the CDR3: TGCGCCAGCAGTGATTCAGGGACGGATCAGCCCCAGCATTTT. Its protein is CASSDSGTDQPQHF.

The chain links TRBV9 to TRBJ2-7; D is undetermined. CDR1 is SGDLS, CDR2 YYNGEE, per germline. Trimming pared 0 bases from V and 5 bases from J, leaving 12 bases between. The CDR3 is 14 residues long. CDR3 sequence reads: CASSVGLPLDEQYF. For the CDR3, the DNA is TGTGCCAGCAGCGTAGGGCTACCCCTAGACGAGCAGTACTTC.

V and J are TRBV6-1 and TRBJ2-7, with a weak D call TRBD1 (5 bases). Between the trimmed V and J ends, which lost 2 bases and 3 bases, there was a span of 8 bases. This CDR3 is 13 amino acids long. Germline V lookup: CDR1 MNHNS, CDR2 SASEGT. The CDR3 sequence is CASSEQGHYEQYF. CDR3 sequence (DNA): TGTGCCAGCAGTGAACAGGGCCACTACGAGCAGTACTTC.

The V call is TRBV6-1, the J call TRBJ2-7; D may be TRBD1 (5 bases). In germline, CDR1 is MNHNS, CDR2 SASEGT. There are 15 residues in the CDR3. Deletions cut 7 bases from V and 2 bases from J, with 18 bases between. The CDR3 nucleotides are TGTGCCAGCACCAAAAACAACAGGCCTCCCTACGAGCAGTACTTC. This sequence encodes CASTKNNRPPYEQYF.

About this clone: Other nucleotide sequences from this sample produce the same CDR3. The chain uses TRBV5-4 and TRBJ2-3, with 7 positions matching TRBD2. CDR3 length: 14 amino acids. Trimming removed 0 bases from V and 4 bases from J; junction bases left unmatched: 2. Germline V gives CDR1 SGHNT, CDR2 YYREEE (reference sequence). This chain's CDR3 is CASSLESGADTQYF. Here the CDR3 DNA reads TGTGCCAGCAGCTTGGAAAGCGGGGCAGATACGCAGTATTTT.

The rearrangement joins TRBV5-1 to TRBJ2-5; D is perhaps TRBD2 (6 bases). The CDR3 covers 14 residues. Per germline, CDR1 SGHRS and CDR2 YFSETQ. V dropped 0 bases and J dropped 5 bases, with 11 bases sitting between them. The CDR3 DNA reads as TGCGCCAGCAGCTTGGCAGGGAGGTTTGAGACCCAGTACTTC. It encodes CASSLAGRFETQYF. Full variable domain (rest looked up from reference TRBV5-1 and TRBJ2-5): KAGVTQTPRYLIKTRGQQVTLSCSPISGHRSVSWYQQTPGQGLQFLFEYFSETQRNKGNFPGRFSGRQFSNSRSEMNVSTLELGDSALYLCASSLAGRFETQYFGPGTRLLVL.

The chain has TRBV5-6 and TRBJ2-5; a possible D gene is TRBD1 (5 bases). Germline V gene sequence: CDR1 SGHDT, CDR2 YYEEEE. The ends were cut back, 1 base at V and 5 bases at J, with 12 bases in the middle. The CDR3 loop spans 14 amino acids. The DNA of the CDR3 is TGTGCCAGCAGCTTGCAGGGAAGGACGGAGACCCAGTACTTC. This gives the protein CASSLQGRTETQYF. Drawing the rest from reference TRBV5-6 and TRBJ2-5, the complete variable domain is DAGVTQSPTHLIKTRGQQVTLRCSPKSGHDTVSWYQQALGQGPQFIFQYYEEEERQRGNFPDRFSGHQFPNYSSELNVNALLLGDSALYLCASSLQGRTETQYFGPGTRLLVL.

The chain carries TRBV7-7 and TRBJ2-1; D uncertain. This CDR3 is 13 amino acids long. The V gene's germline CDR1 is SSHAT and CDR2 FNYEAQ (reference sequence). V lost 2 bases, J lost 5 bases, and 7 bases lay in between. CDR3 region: CASSLKSHNEQFF. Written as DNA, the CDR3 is TGTGCCAGCAGCTTAAAGAGTCACAATGAGCAGTTCTTC. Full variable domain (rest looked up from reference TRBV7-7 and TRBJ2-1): GAGVSQSPRYKVTKRGQDVTLRCDPISSHATLYWYQQALGQGPEFLTYFNYEAQPDKSGLPSDRFSAERPEGSISTLTIQRTEQRDSAMYRCASSLKSHNEQFFGPGTRLTVL.

CDR3 in DNA: TGTGCCAGCAGCTGGGGACAGGCTAATGAAAAACTGTTTTTT. Protein: CASSWGQANEKLFF. This chain connects TRBV7-2 to TRBJ1-4, with TRBD1 matching over 8 bases. This CDR3 is built from 14 residues. V dropped 4 bases and J dropped 3; count of bases not matched to a gene: 1. Germline CDR1 SGHTA, CDR2 FQGNSA.

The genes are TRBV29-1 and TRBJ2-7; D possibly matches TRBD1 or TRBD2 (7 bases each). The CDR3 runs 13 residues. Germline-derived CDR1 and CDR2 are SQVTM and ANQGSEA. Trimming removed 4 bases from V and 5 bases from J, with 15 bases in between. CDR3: CSVGEGAFDEQYF. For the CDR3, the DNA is TGCAGCGTTGGGGAGGGGGCATTTGACGAGCAGTACTTC.

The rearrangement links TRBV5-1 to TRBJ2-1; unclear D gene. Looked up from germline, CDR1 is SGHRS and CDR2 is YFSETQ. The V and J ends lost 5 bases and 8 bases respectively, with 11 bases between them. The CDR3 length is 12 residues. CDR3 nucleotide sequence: TGCGCCAGCAGTCCTCTGGGTTATGAGCAGTTCTTC. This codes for CASSPLGYEQFF.

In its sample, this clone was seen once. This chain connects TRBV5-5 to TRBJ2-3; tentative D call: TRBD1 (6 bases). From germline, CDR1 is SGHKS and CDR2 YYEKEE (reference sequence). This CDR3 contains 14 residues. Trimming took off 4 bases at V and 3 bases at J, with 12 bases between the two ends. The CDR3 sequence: CASSDLGQTDTQYF. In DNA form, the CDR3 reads TGTGCCAGCAGCGACCTAGGACAGACAGATACGCAGTATTTT.

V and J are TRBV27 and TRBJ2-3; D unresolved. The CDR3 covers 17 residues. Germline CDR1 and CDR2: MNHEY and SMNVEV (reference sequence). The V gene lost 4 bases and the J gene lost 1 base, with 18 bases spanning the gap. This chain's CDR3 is CASSSQPLARRTDTQYF. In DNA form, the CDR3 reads TGTGCCAGCAGTTCTCAACCTTTAGCCAGGCGCACAGATACGCAGTATTTT.

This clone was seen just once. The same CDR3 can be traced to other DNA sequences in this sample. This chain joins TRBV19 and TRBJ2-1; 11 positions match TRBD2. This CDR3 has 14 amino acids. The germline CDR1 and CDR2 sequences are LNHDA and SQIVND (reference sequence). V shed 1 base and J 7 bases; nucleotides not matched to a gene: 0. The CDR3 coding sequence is TGTGCCAGTAGTATAGGGACTAGCGGGAATGAGCAGTTCTTC. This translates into CASSIGTSGNEQFF. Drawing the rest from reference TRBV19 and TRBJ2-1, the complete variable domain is DGGITQSPKYLFRKEGQNVTLSCEQNLNHDAMYWYRQDPGQGLRLIYYSQIVNDFQKGDIAEGYSVSREKKESFPLTVTSAQKNPTAFYLCASSIGTSGNEQFFGPGTRLTVL.

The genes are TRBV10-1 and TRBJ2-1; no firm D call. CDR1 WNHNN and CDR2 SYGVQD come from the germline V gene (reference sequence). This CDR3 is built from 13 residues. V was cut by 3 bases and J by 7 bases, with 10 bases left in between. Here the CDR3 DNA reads TGCGCCAGCAGTGAATTTGACGGGAATGAGCAGTTCTTC. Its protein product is CASSEFDGNEQFF.

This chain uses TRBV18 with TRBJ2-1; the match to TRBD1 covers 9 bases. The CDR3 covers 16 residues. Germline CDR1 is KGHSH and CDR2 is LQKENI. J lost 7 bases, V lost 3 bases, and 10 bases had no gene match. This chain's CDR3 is CASSPLSGTGSNEQFF. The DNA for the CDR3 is TGTGCCAGCTCACCCCTCTCCGGGACAGGGAGTAATGAGCAGTTCTTC. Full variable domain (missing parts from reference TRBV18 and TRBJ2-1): NAGVMQNPRHLVRRRGQEARLRCSPMKGHSHVYWYRQLPEEGLKFMVYLQKENIIDESGMPKERFSAEFPKEGPSILRIQQVVRGDSAAYFCASSPLSGTGSNEQFFGPGTRLTVL.

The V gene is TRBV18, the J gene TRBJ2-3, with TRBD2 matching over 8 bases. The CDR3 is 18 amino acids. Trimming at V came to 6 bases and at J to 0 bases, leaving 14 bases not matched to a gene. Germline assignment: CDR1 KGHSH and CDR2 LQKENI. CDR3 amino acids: CASSPMGLVYASTDTQYF. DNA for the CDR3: TGTGCCAGCTCGCCCATGGGACTAGTCTACGCTAGCACAGATACGCAGTATTTT.

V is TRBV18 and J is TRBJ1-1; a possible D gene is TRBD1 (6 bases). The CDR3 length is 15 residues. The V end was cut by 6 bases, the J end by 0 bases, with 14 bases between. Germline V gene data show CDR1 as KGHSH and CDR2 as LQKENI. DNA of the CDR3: TGTGCCAGCTCCTCAGGGGTTCCGGTGAACACTGAAGCTTTCTTT. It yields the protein CASSSGVPVNTEAFF.

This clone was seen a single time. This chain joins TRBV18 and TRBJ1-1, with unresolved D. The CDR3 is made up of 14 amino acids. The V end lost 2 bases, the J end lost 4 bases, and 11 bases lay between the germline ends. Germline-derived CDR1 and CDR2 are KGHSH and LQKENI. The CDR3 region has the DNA TGTGCCAGCTCACCATCAAGGGAGGGCACTGAAGCTTTCTTT. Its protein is CASSPSREGTEAFF.